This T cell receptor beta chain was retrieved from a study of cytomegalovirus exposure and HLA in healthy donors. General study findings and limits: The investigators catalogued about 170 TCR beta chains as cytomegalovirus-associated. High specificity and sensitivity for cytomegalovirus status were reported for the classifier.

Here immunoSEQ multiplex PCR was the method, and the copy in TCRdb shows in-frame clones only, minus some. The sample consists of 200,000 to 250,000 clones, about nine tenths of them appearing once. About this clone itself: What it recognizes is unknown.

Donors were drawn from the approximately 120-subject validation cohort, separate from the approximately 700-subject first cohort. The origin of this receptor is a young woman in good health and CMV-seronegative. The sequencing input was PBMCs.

The CDR3 bases are TGTGCCAGTACCGGGTCCGTACTCTCTAACTATGGCTACACCTTC. This codes for CASTGSVLSNYGYTF. The rearrangement links TRBV19 to TRBJ1-2; no clear D. From germline, CDR1 is LNHDA and CDR2 SQIVND (reference sequence). V was clipped by 7 bases and J by 0 bases, with 15 bases between them. CDR3 length: 15 residues.